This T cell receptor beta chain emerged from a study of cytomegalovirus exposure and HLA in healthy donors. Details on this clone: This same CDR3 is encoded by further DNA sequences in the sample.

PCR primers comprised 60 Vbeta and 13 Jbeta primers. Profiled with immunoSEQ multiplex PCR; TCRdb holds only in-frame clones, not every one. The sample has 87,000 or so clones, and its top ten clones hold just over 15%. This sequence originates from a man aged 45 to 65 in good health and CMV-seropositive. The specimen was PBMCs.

The CDR3 protein is CSARRETQYF. The DNA of the CDR3 is TGCAGTGCTAGACGGGAGACCCAGTACTTC. This sequence joins TRBV20-1 and TRBJ2-5; D ambiguous. The CDR3 contains 10 residues. Germline V gene lookup returns CDR1 DFQATT and CDR2 SNEGSKA (reference sequence). Trimming left V 2 bases short and J 5 bases short, with 3 bases between.